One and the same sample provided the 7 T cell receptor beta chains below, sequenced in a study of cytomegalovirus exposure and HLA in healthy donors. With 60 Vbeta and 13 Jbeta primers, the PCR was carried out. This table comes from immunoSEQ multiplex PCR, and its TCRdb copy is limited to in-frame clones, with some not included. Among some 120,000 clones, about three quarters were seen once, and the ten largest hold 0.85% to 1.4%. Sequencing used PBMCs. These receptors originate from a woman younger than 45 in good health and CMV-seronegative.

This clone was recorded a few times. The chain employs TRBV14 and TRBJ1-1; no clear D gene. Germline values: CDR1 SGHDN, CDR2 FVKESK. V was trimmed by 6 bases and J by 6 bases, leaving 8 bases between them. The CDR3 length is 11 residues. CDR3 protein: CASREGAEAFF. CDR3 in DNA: TGTGCCAGCAGAGAAGGAGCTGAAGCTTTCTTT.

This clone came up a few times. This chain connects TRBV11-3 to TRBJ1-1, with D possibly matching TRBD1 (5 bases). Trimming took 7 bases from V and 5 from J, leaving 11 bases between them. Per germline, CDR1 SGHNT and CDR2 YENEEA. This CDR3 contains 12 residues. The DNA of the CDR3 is TGTGCCAGCACCCTCGGGGGGACTGAAGCTTTCTTT. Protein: CASTLGGTEAFF.

CDR3 bases: TGTGCCCAGCGGCTCCGCGAGCAGTACTTC. Its protein is CAQRLREQYF. The gene calls are TRBV21-1 and TRBJ2-7; TRBD2, the table's D call, was not compared with the DNA. TRBV21-1 is a documented pseudogene. The CDR3 spans 10 residues.

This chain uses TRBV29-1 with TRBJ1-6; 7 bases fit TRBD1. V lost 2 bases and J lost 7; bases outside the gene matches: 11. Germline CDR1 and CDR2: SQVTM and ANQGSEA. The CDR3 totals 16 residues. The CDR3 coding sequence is TGCAGCGTTGAACCCCCGACAGGGAAGGAGAATTCACCCCTCCACTTT. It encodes CSVEPPTGKENSPLHF.

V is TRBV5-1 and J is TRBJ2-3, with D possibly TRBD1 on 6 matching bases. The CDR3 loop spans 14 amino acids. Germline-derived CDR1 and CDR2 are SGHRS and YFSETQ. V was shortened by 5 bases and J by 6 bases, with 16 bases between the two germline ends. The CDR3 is CASSMTGSRDTQYF. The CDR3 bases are TGCGCCAGCAGTATGACAGGTTCGAGGGATACGCAGTATTTT.

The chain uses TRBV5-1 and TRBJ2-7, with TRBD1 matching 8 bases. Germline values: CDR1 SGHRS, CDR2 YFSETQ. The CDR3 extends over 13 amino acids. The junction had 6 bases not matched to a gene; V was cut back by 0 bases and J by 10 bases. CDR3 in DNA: TGCGCCAGCAGCTTGGGCGGACAGGGCGGACAGTACTTC. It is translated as CASSLGGQGGQYF. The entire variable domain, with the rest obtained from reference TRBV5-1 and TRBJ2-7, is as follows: KAGVTQTPRYLIKTRGQQVTLSCSPISGHRSVSWYQQTPGQGLQFLFEYFSETQRNKGNFPGRFSGRQFSNSRSEMNVSTLELGDSALYLCASSLGGQGGQYFGPGTRLTVT.

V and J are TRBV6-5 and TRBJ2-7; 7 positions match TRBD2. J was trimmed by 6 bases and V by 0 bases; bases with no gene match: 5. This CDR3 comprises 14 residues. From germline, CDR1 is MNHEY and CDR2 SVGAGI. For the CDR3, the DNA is TGTGCCAGCAGTTACTCTCCGGGAGGTAGCGAGCAGTACTTC. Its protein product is CASSYSPGGSEQYF.